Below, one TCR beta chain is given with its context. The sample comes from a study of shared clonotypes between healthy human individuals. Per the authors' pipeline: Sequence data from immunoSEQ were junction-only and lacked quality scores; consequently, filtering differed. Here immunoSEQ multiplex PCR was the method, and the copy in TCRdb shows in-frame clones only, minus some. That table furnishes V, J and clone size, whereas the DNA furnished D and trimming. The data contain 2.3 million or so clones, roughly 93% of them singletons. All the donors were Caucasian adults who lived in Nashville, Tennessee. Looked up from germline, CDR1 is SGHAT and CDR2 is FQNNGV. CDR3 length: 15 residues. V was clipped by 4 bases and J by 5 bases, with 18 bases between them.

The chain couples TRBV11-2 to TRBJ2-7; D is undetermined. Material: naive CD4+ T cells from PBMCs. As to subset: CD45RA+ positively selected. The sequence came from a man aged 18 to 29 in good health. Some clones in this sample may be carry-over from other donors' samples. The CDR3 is CASSSSTGFKNEQYF. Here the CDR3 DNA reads TGTGCCAGCAGCTCTTCGACTGGGTTTAAGAACGAGCAGTACTTC.